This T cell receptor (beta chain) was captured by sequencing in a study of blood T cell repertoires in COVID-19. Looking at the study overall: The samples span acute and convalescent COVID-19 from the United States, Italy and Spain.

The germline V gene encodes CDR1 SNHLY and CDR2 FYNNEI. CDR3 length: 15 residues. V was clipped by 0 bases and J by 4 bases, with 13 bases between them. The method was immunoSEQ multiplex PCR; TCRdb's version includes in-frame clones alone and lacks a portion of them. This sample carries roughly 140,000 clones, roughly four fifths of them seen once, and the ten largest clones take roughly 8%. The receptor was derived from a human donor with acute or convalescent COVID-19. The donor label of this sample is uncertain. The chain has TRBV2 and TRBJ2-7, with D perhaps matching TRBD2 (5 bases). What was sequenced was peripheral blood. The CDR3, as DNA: TGTGCCAGCAGTGAAGCACTAGGCGTGGGGTACGAGCAGTACGTC. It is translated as CASSEALGVGYEQYV.